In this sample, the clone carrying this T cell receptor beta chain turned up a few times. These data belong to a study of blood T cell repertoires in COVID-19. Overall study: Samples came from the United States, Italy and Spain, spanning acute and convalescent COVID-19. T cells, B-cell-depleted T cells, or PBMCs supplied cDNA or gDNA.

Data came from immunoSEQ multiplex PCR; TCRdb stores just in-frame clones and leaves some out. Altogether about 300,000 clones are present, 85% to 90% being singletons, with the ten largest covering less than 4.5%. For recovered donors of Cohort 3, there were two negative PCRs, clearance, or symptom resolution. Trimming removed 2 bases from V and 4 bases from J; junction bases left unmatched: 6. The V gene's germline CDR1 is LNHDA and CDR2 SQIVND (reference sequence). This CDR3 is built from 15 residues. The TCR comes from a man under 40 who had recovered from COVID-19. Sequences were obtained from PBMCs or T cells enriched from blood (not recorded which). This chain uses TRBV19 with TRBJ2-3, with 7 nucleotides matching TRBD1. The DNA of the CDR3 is TGTGCCAGTAGTATACAAGGGGGCAGGGCAGATACGCAGTATTTT. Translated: CASSIQGGRADTQYF.